Each of the 29 T cell receptor beta chains below was sequenced from the same sample in a study of cytomegalovirus exposure and HLA in healthy donors. PCR involved 60 Vbeta and 13 Jbeta primers. Some clones are missing from TCRdb's copy, which holds only in-frame ones; the method was immunoSEQ multiplex PCR. The sample has more than 85,000 clones; more than 70% are singletons. The sample was PBMCs. The receptors were gathered from a man aged 25-45 years in good health and CMV-seronegative.

This clone was observed a handful of times. This chain links TRBV5-6 with TRBJ1-5; 9 bases are a match to TRBD1. After removal of 0 bases from V and 6 bases from J, the junction contained 7 bases not matched to a gene. The germline V gene has CDR1 SGHDT and CDR2 YYEEEE. This CDR3 is 16 amino acids long. The CDR3: CASSLATGGASQPQHF. The CDR3, as DNA: TGTGCCAGCAGCTTGGCTACAGGGGGCGCATCTCAGCCCCAGCATTTT.

Note on this clone: At one boundary the junction diverges from the germline segment, which might be a read error. CDR3 in amino acids: CSSSPSGGANTEAFF. CDR3 sequence (DNA): TGTTCCAGCAGCCCTAGTGGGGGGGCTAACACTGAAGCTTTCTTT. The chain carries TRBV7-9 and TRBJ1-1, with D possibly TRBD1 on 6 matching bases. The CDR3 consists of 15 residues. The germline CDR1 and CDR2 sequences are SEHNR and FQNEAQ (reference sequence).

The CDR3 reads CASSLRQEMQYF. The CDR3 nucleotides are TGTGCCAGCAGCCTCCGACAGGAGATGCAGTATTTT. J is TRBJ2-3 and V is TRBV7-2, with D maybe TRBD1 (6 bases). V was trimmed by 5 bases and J by 11 bases, leaving 14 bases between them. The CDR3 sequence is 12 residues long. From germline, CDR1 is SGHTA and CDR2 FQGNSA.

This chain links TRBV27 with TRBJ2-7; 7 bases match TRBD2. V gave up 5 bases and J gave up 4 bases; unmatched junction bases: 8. The length of the CDR3 is 14 residues. Germline CDR1 and CDR2: MNHEY and SMNVEV (reference sequence). For the CDR3, the DNA is TGTGCCAGCAGTCCCACTAGCGCGATATACGAGCAGTACTTC. It translates to CASSPTSAIYEQYF.

This chain joins TRBV10-3 and TRBJ2-1; a possible D gene is TRBD2 (5 bases). The V gene lost 4 bases and the J gene lost 4 bases, with 17 bases spanning the gap. This CDR3 is 16 amino acids long. Germline values: CDR1 ENHRY, CDR2 SYGVKD. The CDR3 loop is CAISVNPGSGYNEQFF. The CDR3 coding sequence is TGTGCCATCAGTGTTAACCCTGGGAGCGGATACAATGAGCAGTTCTTC.

V is TRBV2 and J is TRBJ2-7, with TRBD1 as a possible D gene (6 bases). V lost 0 bases, J lost 3 bases, and 15 bases lay in between. The CDR3 runs to 16 residues. Germline V gene lookup returns CDR1 SNHLY and CDR2 FYNNEI. CDR3 DNA sequence: TGTGCCAGCAGTGAAGCACAGGGACGGAATAACTACGAGCAGTACTTC. Amino acids: CASSEAQGRNNYEQYF.

The chain links TRBV27 to TRBJ2-1; 7 bases align to TRBD1. CDR1 MNHEY and CDR2 SMNVEV come from the germline V gene (reference sequence). The J segment lost 7 bases and the V segment lost 5 bases, leaving 2 bases of the junction unmatched. This CDR3 has 12 residues. The CDR3 DNA reads as TGTGCCAGCAGTCCGACAGGGAATGAGCAGTTCTTC. Protein sequence: CASSPTGNEQFF.

The CDR3 bases are TGTGCCAGCAGTTTAACTAGCGGGAATTACAATGAGCAGTTCTTC. Protein sequence: CASSLTSGNYNEQFF. The rearrangement links TRBV28 to TRBJ2-1; 10 nucleotides line up with TRBD2. Trimming took 2 bases from V and 4 from J; bases not matched to a gene: 2. Germline V gene lookup returns CDR1 MDHEN and CDR2 SYDVKM. The CDR3 runs 15 residues.

The rearrangement links TRBV30 to TRBJ1-2; D remains unclear. The CDR3 sequence is 12 residues long. Trimming took 1 base from V and 6 from J, leaving 9 bases between them. The germline gives CDR1 GTSNPN, CDR2 SVGIG (reference sequence). The CDR3 DNA follows: TGTGCCTGGAGTGCCGGGAGCGATGGCTACACCTTC. This gives the protein CAWSAGSDGYTF.

Here the CDR3 DNA reads TGTGCTAGTGGTGGACAGGGGGCCGTGGACGAGCAGTACTTC. This encodes CASGGQGAVDEQYF. The genes are TRBV12-5 and TRBJ2-7; 11 bases match TRBD1. Looked up from germline, CDR1 is LGHNT and CDR2 is FRNRAP. The CDR3 is 14 amino acids. Trimming removed 5 bases from V and 5 bases from J; junction bases left unmatched: 5.

This clone was detected only a few times. The chain uses TRBV2 and TRBJ2-3; 8 nucleotides line up with TRBD2. The CDR3 is 14 amino acids. The germline V gene has CDR1 SNHLY and CDR2 FYNNEI. V was clipped by 5 bases and J by 2 bases; unmatched bases: 3. The DNA for the CDR3 is TGTGCCAGCAGTACGGGACTAGACACAGATACGCAGTATTTT. Translating gives CASSTGLDTDTQYF.

The chain recombines TRBV6-6 with TRBJ1-2; 7 bases map to TRBD1. Trimming at V came to 5 bases and at J to 6 bases, leaving 6 bases not matched to a gene. The CDR3 is made up of 13 amino acids. From germline, CDR1 is MNHNY and CDR2 SVGAGI (reference sequence). In DNA form, the CDR3 reads TGTGCCAGCAGTATGACAGGGTATGATGGCTACACCTTC. Its protein product is CASSMTGYDGYTF.

The rearrangement links TRBV30 to TRBJ1-1; D might be TRBD1 (5 bases). V was clipped by 3 bases and J by 4 bases, with 12 bases between them. CDR1 is GTSNPN and CDR2 is SVGIG in the germline V gene (reference sequence). The CDR3 consists of 13 residues. The CDR3 here is CAWRAGRSTEAFF. The DNA of the CDR3 is TGTGCCTGGAGGGCAGGGAGGTCCACTGAAGCTTTCTTT.

This chain connects TRBV12-5 to TRBJ1-3; 7 bases map to TRBD1. The trim removed 2 bases at V and 3 bases at J, leaving 1 base unmatched. This CDR3 contains 14 residues. CDR1 is LGHNT and CDR2 is FRNRAP in the germline V gene. As DNA, the CDR3 is TGTGCTAGTGGTTTGAGGGACAGTGGAAACACCATATATTTT. Translation gives CASGLRDSGNTIYF.

V and J are TRBV25-1 and TRBJ1-1; D unresolved. Germline assignment: CDR1 MGHDK and CDR2 SYGVNS. This CDR3 has 11 amino acids. Trimming took 8 bases from V and 5 from J, leaving 9 bases between them. The CDR3: CASHSETEAFF. The CDR3 region has the DNA TGTGCCAGCCACTCGGAGACTGAAGCTTTCTTT.

The V call is TRBV4-1, the J call TRBJ2-1, with D possibly being TRBD2 (5 bases). The CDR3 has 17 amino acids. Deletions cut 1 base from V and 7 bases from J, with 20 bases between. The V gene's germline CDR1 is MGHRA and CDR2 YSYEKL. DNA of the CDR3: TGCGCCAGCAGCCAAGTCGGTACTACCCCCGGAGGAAATGAGCAGTTCTTC. This gives the protein CASSQVGTTPGGNEQFF.

The rearrangement joins TRBV11-2 to TRBJ2-7, with D possibly matching TRBD1 (6 bases). The CDR3 consists of 14 residues. Trimming took 5 bases from V and 5 from J, leaving 16 bases between them. CDR1 is SGHAT and CDR2 is FQNNGV in the germline V gene. The DNA of the CDR3 is TGTGCCAGCAGCCTACAGGGTTATTACGACGAGCAGTACTTC. Translated: CASSLQGYYDEQYF.

The chain combines TRBV19 with TRBJ2-4; TRBD1 is a possible D gene (5 bases). The CDR3 consists of 20 residues. Germline CDR1 reads LNHDA; CDR2 reads SQIVND (reference sequence). The V end lost 4 bases, the J end lost 0 bases, and 25 bases lay between the germline ends. The CDR3 nucleotides are TGTGCCAGTAGTAGCGAACCGCGGACACAGAGACAACTAGCCAAAAACATTCAGTACTTC. It yields the protein CASSSEPRTQRQLAKNIQYF.

This clone was seen a handful of times. The gene calls are TRBV5-4 and TRBJ1-4; weak D call: TRBD1 (5 bases). The CDR3 runs to 14 residues. Germline V gene data show CDR1 as SGHNT and CDR2 as YYREEE (reference sequence). V lost 3 bases to trimming and J lost 6 bases, with 12 bases between them. The CDR3, as DNA: TGTGCCAGCAGCTCTCGGGGGAGGGATGAAAAACTGTTTTTT. This sequence encodes CASSSRGRDEKLFF.

This clone was counted between two and nine times. This chain uses TRBV5-1 with TRBJ2-2; D uncertain. The germline V gene encodes CDR1 SGHRS and CDR2 YFSETQ. The V and J ends lost 6 bases and 3 bases respectively, with 12 bases between them. The CDR3 extends over 14 amino acids. CDR3 sequence: CASNSGKDTGELFF. The CDR3 DNA reads TGCGCCAGCAACTCAGGAAAGGACACCGGGGAGCTGTTTTTT. The variable domain in full, completed from reference TRBV5-1 and TRBJ2-2, reads KAGVTQTPRYLIKTRGQQVTLSCSPISGHRSVSWYQQTPGQGLQFLFEYFSETQRNKGNFPGRFSGRQFSNSRSEMNVSTLELGDSALYLCASNSGKDTGELFFGEGSRLTVL.

The chain combines TRBV29-1 with TRBJ1-6; D ambiguous. This CDR3 is 13 amino acids long. Trimming took off 1 base at V and 9 bases at J, with 10 bases between the two ends. CDR1 and CDR2 (germline): SQVTM, ANQGSEA. The CDR3 here is CSVEVRSGSPLHF. The CDR3 nucleotides read TGCAGCGTTGAAGTTCGTTCGGGTTCACCCCTCCACTTT.

The gene calls are TRBV30 and TRBJ1-1, with 7 bases lining up with TRBD1. The CDR3 sequence is 16 residues long. Germline CDR1 reads GTSNPN; CDR2 reads SVGIG (reference sequence). V gave up 1 base and J gave up 3 bases; unmatched junction bases: 11. The chain's CDR3 is CAWSAMTGSLDTEAFF. DNA for the CDR3: TGTGCCTGGAGTGCCATGACAGGGAGCTTGGACACTGAAGCTTTCTTT.

The chain couples TRBV6-1 to TRBJ1-1; D may be TRBD1 (6 bases). The germline V gene has CDR1 MNHNS and CDR2 SASEGT. V was cut by 7 bases and J by 1 base, with 13 bases left in between. The CDR3 length is 14 residues. The CDR3 DNA reads TGTGCCAGCATGGGGGGGCACCAGAACACTGAAGCTTTCTTT. This gives the protein CASMGGHQNTEAFF.

The genes are TRBV4-1 and TRBJ2-7, with D unclear. CDR3 length equals 18 residues. Germline V lookup: CDR1 MGHRA, CDR2 YSYEKL. The V gene lost 4 bases and the J gene lost 0 bases, with 22 bases spanning the gap. The CDR3: CASSLVAGRQANSYEQYF. CDR3 nucleotide sequence: TGCGCCAGCAGCCTGGTGGCAGGTAGGCAGGCAAACTCCTACGAGCAGTACTTC.

This chain connects TRBV4-3 to TRBJ2-7; possibly TRBD2 for D (7 bases). Trimming stripped 0 bases from V and 5 bases from J, with 20 bases between. The germline CDR1 and CDR2 sequences are LGHNA and YSLEER. This CDR3 region has 17 residues. The CDR3 protein is CASSQDLTRGGLNEQYF. In DNA, the CDR3 is TGCGCCAGCAGCCAAGATTTGACTAGGGGGGGGTTAAACGAGCAGTACTTC.

V is TRBV28 and J is TRBJ1-5; D gene uncertain. CDR3 size: 13 residues. In germline, CDR1 is MDHEN, CDR2 SYDVKM. Between the trimmed V and J ends, which lost 1 base and 4 bases, there was a span of 5 bases. The CDR3 here is CASSLSGNQPQHF. The CDR3 DNA reads as TGTGCCAGCAGTTTATCGGGGAATCAGCCCCAGCATTTT.

The chain uses TRBV7-9 and TRBJ2-2, with 12 bases identical to TRBD2. CDR1 is SEHNR, CDR2 FQNEAQ, per germline (reference sequence). With V trimmed by 4 bases and J by 1 base, 4 bases remained unmatched. This CDR3 has 17 amino acids. CDR3 sequence: CASSSSGLAGNTGELFF. The CDR3 nucleotides are TGTGCCAGCAGCTCCTCGGGACTAGCGGGGAACACCGGGGAGCTGTTTTTT.

V usage is TRBV27 and J usage is TRBJ1-5; D remains ambiguous. This CDR3 is 14 amino acids long. Germline CDR1 and CDR2: MNHEY and SMNVEV (reference sequence). Trimming cost V 0 bases and J 5 bases, with 8 bases left between them. CDR3 DNA: TGTGCCAGCAGTTTATCTCAGTACCATCAGCCCCAGCATTTT. This translates into CASSLSQYHQPQHF.

V is TRBV5-1 and J is TRBJ2-1, with 13 bases that match TRBD2. This CDR3 contains 16 residues. Germline V CDR1 and CDR2: SGHRS, YFSETQ. J lost 9 bases, V lost 4 bases, and 10 bases had no gene match. CDR3 loop: CASSDRLAGGVGEQFF. The CDR3, as DNA: TGCGCCAGCAGCGATCGACTAGCGGGAGGAGTTGGTGAGCAGTTCTTC.